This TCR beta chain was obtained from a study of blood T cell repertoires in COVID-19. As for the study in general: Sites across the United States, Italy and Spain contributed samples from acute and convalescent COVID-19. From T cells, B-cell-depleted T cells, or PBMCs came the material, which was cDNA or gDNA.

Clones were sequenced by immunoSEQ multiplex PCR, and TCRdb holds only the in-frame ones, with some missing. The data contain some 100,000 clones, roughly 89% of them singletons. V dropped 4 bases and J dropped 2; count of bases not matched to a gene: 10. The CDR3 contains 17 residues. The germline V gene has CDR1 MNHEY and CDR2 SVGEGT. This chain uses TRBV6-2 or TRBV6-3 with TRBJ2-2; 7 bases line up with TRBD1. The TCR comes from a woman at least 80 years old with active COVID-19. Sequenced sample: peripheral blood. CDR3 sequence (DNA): TGTGCCAGCAGTTGGATCCCCGGGACAGCCAACACCGGGGAGCTGTTTTTT. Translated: CASSWIPGTANTGELFF.